This T cell receptor beta chain stems from a study of T cells in Graves' hyperthyroidism and ophthalmopathy (dated by TCRdb to between 2018 and 2021). Context from the whole study: Peripheral blood samples were taken at the time of initial diagnosis, prior to any treatment. The roughly 91 discovery patients were randomly divided into training and test sets at a 7:3 ratio. In addition, the study compared T-cell repertoires in thyroid tissue and in blood from six Graves' hyperthyroidism patients. TCR V-J signatures able to tell the groups apart were searched for in a discovery cohort of 100 patients, of whom roughly 42 had Graves' ophthalmopathy and 55 to 60 had stable Graves' hyperthyroidism. After sampling, hyperthyroidism patients received methimazole starting at 30 mg daily, and ophthalmopathy patients received high-dose intravenous methylprednisolone. Whether ophthalmopathy could be predicted prospectively was tested in an independent validation cohort made up of under 20 hyperthyroidism patients plus 17 patients who later progressed to ophthalmopathy. According to the paper, TCR Vbeta CDR3 sequencing was carried out on 120 to 150 peripheral blood samples, which came from fewer than 50 ophthalmopathy, around 74 hyperthyroidism and 17 progressor patients.

Graves' hyperthyroidism was defined as stable when no progression to ophthalmopathy occurred over 18 months of follow-up. The hyperthyroidism patients were between 18 and 65 years old and newly diagnosed, with a disease duration of less than 2 months. The study excluded patients with uncontrolled infections, other autoimmune diseases, pregnancy or lactation. Diagnoses were based on clinical symptoms, serum thyroxine and TRAb, thyroid ultrasound and orbital computed tomography. Ficoll-Paque density gradient centrifugation was used to isolate PBMCs from 10 ml of fresh peripheral blood. Trizol reagent was used to extract total RNA, and RNA quality was then checked on an Agilent 2100 Bioanalyzer. Ten or more counts support this clonotype. Its antigen is currently not known. Base qualities were left out, and no much larger clone turns up one base away. From a lookup of the germline V gene (reference sequence), CDR1 and CDR2 are SEHNR and FQNEAQ. V lost 5 bases and J lost 10 bases, and the count of bases not matched to a germline gene is 13. The CDR3 contains 16 residues, cysteine and phenylalanine counted. Only the CDR3 DNA stays, 48 bases, in frame from base 1.

General conclusions and limits of the study: No statistical method was used to fix the sample size in advance, and group allocation was not hidden from the investigators. In cross-validation, a model built on a 13 V-J signature told ophthalmopathy apart from stable hyperthyroidism with just under 90% sensitivity and around 84% specificity, and in testing the same model reached 80%/75%. Most expanded thyroid clonotypes (frequency above 0.001) were also detected in blood, a finding suggesting that blood repertoires may reflect thyroid immune responses. In validation, the model predicted progression to ophthalmopathy a median of around 6.5 months before onset, with approximately 68% sensitivity and 72.22% specificity.

TCR beta CDR3 regions were amplified from RNA transcripts. A first-round RT-PCR of the TCR CDR3 used the HTBI primer set with the Qiagen OneStep RT-PCR kit. Libraries were constructed in a second round of multiplex PCR, after which size selection and purification were performed. Libraries were sequenced paired-end with 100 bp reads on an Illumina HiSeq2000. The authors processed their data as follows. Raw data were processed with SOAPnuke, discarding reads with adapters, uncalled bases, mean Phred below 15, or no exact constant-primer or identifier match. COPE v1.2.5 was used to merge high-quality paired reads, and clonotypes were defined as unique nucleotide sequences. MiTCR v1.1 was used to align clonotypes to the IMGT TRBV, TRBD and TRBJ reference segments. Analysis was restricted to V-J combinations with a frequency above 0.0001, which covered 99% to 99.2% of repertoires. The TCS score was defined as the ratio of F50 (clonal expansion) to E x V (chaos), calculated using BLOSUM62-based TCRdist between CDR3 peptides within each V-J. Welch's t-statistics and random forest reduced around 550 V-J features to roughly 13, which were used in a naive Bayes classifier (R e1071). TCRdb's own reprocessing of the public reads used fastp at Q25 and MiXCR and kept productive beta chains. Each CDR3 protein appears once, grouped with its most common genes and DNA. The authors' filters were not applied to this entry. Across this sample there are fewer than 350,000 distinct CDR3 sequences, with approximately 15% seen only once. Clones ranked in the top ten supply 7% to 9.5% of the sample.

This receptor was taken from a woman aged 40-49 years with Graves' hyperthyroidism. The chain is made from TRBV7-9 and TRBJ2-1; TRBD2 agrees with 11 junctional bases. What was sequenced was blood. The CDR3 protein: CASSHSGTSGGIEQFF. In nucleotide form, the sequence is TGTGCCAGCAGCCATTCCGGGACTAGCGGCGGAATCGAGCAGTTCTTC. The reference TRBV7-9 and TRBJ2-1 proteins fill in what lies around the CDR3, so the full variable domain reads DTGVSQNPRHKITKRGQNVTFRCDPISEHNRLYWYRQTLGQGPEFLTYFQNEAQLEKSRLLSDRFSAERPKGSFSTLEIQRTEQGDSAMYLCASSHSGTSGGIEQFFGPGTRLTVL.